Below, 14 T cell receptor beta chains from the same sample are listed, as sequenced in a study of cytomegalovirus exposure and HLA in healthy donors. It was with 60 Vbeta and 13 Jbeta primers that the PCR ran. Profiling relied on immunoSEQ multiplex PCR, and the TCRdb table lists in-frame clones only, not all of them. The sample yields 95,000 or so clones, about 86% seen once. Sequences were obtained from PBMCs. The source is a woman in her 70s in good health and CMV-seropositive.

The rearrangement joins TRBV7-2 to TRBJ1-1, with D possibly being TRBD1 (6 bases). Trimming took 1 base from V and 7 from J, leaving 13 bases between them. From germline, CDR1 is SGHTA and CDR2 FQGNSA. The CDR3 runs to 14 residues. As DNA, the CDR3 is TGTGCCAGCAGCTTAGGCGCACAGGGTGGTGAAGCTTTCTTT. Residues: CASSLGAQGGEAFF.

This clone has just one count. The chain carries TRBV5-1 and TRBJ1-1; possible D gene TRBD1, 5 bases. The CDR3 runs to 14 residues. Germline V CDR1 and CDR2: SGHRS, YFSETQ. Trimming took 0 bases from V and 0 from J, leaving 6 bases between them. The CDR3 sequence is CASSLGQMNTEAFF. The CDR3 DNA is TGCGCCAGCAGCTTGGGACAGATGAACACTGAAGCTTTCTTT.

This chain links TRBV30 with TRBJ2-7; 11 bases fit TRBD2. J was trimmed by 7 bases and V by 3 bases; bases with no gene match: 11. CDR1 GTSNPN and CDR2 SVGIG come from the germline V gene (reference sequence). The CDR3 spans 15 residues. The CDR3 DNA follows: TGTGCCTGGAGGAGAGCGGGACTAGCGGCGCGGGAGCAGTACTTC. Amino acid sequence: CAWRRAGLAAREQYF.

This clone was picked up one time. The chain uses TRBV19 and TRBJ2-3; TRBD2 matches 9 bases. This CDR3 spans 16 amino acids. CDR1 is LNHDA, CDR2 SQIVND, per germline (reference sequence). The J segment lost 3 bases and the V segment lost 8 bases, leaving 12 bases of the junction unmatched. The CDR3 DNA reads TGTGCCAGTGCTGGCCCCGCGGGAGGGAGTACAGATACGCAGTATTTT. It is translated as CASAGPAGGSTDTQYF.

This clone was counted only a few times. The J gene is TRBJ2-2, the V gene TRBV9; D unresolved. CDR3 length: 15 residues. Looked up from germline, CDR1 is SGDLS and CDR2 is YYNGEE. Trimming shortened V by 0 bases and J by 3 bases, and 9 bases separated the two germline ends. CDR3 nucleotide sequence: TGTGCCAGCAGCGTAGCTTGGGCAGACACCGGGGAGCTGTTTTTT. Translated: CASSVAWADTGELFF.

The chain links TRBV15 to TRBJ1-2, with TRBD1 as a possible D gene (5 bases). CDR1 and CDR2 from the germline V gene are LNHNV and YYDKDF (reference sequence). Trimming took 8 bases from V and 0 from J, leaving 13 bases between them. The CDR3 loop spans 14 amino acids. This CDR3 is CATRGVGTNYGYTF. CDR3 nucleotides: TGTGCCACCCGGGGGGTGGGGACTAACTATGGCTACACCTTC.

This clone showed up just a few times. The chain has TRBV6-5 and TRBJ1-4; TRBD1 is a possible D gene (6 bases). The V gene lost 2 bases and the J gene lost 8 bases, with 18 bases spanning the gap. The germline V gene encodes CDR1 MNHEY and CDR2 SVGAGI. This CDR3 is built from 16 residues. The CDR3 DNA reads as TGTGCCAGCAGTTACCAACAGGGCGATAATAAAGAAAAACTGTTTTTT. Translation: CASSYQQGDNKEKLFF.

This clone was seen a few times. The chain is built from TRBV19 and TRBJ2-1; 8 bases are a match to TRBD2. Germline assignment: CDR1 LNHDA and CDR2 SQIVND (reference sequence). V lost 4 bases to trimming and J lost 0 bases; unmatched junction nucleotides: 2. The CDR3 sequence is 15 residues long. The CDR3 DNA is TGTGCCAGTAGTACCAGCGGGAGCTCCTACAATGAGCAGTTCTTC. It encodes CASSTSGSSYNEQFF.

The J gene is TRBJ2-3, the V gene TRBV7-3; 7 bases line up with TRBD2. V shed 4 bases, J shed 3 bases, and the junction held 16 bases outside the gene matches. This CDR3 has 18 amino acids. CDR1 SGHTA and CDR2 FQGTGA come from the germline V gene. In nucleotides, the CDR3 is TGTGCCAGCAGCTCGGGGACCTCTGCCGGGAGGAGGACAGATACGCAGTATTTT. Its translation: CASSSGTSAGRRTDTQYF.

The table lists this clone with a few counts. CDR3 protein: CASSPPEGEIFIGEQFF. For the CDR3, the DNA is TGTGCCAGCAGCCCCCCCGAGGGAGAAATTTTTATAGGAGAGCAGTTCTTC. This chain joins TRBV13 and TRBJ2-1; TRBD2 is a possible D gene (5 bases). In germline, CDR1 is PRHDT, CDR2 FYEKMQ (reference sequence). The V gene lost 5 bases and the J gene lost 10 bases, with 27 bases spanning the gap. This CDR3 has 17 residues.

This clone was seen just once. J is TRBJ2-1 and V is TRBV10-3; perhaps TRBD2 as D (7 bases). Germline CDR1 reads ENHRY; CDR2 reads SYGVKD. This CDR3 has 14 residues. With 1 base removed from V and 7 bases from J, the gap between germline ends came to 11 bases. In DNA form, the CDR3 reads TGTGCCATCAGTGAGTGGGGGGGGCAGAATGAGCAGTTCTTC. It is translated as CAISEWGGQNEQFF.

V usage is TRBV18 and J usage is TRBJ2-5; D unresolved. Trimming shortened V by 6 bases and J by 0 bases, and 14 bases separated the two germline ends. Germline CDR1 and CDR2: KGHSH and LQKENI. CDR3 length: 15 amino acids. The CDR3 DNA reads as TGTGCCAGCTCCCGAGAGCTTTCGTACCAAGAGACCCAGTACTTC. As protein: CASSRELSYQETQYF.

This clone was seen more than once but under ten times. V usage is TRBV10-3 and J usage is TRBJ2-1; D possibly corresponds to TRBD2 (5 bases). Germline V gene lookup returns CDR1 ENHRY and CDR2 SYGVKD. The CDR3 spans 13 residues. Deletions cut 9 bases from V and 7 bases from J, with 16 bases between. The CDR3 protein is CAILDPARNEQFF. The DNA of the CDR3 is TGTGCCATACTAGACCCAGCTAGGAATGAGCAGTTCTTC.

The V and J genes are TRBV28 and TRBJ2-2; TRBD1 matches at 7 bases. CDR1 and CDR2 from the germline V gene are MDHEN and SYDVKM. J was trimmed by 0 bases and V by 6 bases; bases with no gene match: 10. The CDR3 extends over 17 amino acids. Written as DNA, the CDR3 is TGTGCCAGCAGCTCCCCCAAGGGGGCCTCGAACACCGGGGAGCTGTTTTTT. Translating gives CASSSPKGASNTGELFF.